This record concerns one T cell receptor beta chain sequence. Antigen: not known. MiXCR, run by TCRdb on the reads, gives a single entry per CDR3 protein. The repertoire includes around 140,000 distinct CDR3 sequences, around 32% of them detected once, and roughly half sits in the top ten. The sample is drawn from a study of T cell repertoires in cytomegalovirus infection. Study context: The authors used CMV epitopes that were HLA-C-restricted (recently identified) and HLA-B-restricted (well studied).

General study points: Carriers of CMV and the relevant HLA type were discriminated by public TCR beta frequency. It was HLA-C-restricted CMV-specific TCR beta clonotypes that dominated the response ex vivo.

Germline V gene sequence: CDR1 MNHEY, CDR2 SVGAGI. The junction had 12 bases not matched to a gene; V was cut back by 6 bases and J by 2 bases. This CDR3 is 16 amino acids long. This sequence was found in a human donor in good health (CMV status not recorded). Some clones in this sample may be carry-over from other donors' samples. This sequence joins TRBV6-5 and TRBJ2-7; 8 bases are shared with TRBD1. This specimen consisted of CD8+ T cells from cultured PBMCs, obtained from culture after CMV antigen stimulation. The CDR3 bases are TGTGCCAGCAGCGTGGTCCGGGACAGGCCTACCTACGAGCAGTACTTC. Translated, it gives CASSVVRDRPTYEQYF.